The 24 T cell receptor beta chains below were found in one sample sequenced in a study of T cells in Graves' hyperthyroidism and ophthalmopathy. TCR beta CDR3 region amplification was performed from RNA transcripts. Researchers ran a first-round RT-PCR on the TCR CDR3 using the HTBI primer set. Via MiXCR, TCRdb re-called the multiplex PCR reads, giving one row per CDR3 protein. The table has fewer than 450,000 distinct CDR3 sequences, over 12% seen once. Source material: blood. All receptors derive from an older woman with Graves' ophthalmopathy.

This clonotype was counted ten times or more. CDR3 in DNA: TGCAGTGCACAGACCGGGGTTCGTGGCTACACCTTC. Translation gives CSAQTGVRGYTF. The chain combines TRBV20-1 with TRBJ1-2; D is ambiguous. Germline assignment: CDR1 DFQATT and CDR2 SNEGSKA (reference sequence). V shed 6 bases and J shed 7 bases, with 15 bases lying between them. The CDR3 consists of 12 residues.

A note on this clonotype: Possible read error: a much larger clone is one base away. V and J are TRBV18 and TRBJ1-1; D is perhaps TRBD1 (5 bases). The germline CDR1 and CDR2 sequences are KGHSH and LQKENI. This CDR3 region has 14 residues. CDR3 sequence (DNA): TGTGCCGGCTCACCAGCTGGGGGGAACACTGAAGCTTTCTTT. Amino acids: CAGSPAGGNTEAFF.

This clonotype occurred a few times. The rearrangement links TRBV28 to TRBJ2-1, with TRBD2 matching 11 bases. Germline loops: CDR1 MDHEN, CDR2 SYDVKM. CDR3 length: 15 residues. The ends lost 5 bases at V and 8 bases at J; junction bases unmatched: 8. The CDR3 sequence is CASSIAGGPIDEQFF. The CDR3 DNA reads TGTGCCAGCAGTATAGCGGGAGGGCCTATCGATGAGCAGTTCTTC.

In this sample, this clonotype turned up many times. The chain carries TRBV7-9 and TRBJ2-1, with 8 bases identical to TRBD2. V lost 9 bases to trimming and J lost 7 bases; unmatched junction nucleotides: 8. The CDR3 totals 13 residues. Germline V gene data show CDR1 as SEHNR and CDR2 as FQNEAQ (reference sequence). CDR3 loop: CASRAGARNEQFF. The CDR3 nucleotides read TGTGCCAGTCGAGCGGGAGCTCGGAATGAGCAGTTCTTC.

A few counts support this clonotype. V and J are TRBV15 and TRBJ1-5; 7 bases are shared with TRBD1. The CDR3 consists of 15 residues. V was pared by 1 base and J by 3 bases, with 3 bases of the junction left unmatched. Per germline, CDR1 LNHNV and CDR2 YYDKDF (reference sequence). CDR3 in amino acids: CATSRGDSPNQPQHF. In DNA form, the CDR3 reads TGTGCCACCAGCAGAGGGGACAGCCCCAATCAGCCCCAGCATTTT.

J is TRBJ2-2 and V is TRBV18; the D gene is possibly TRBD2 (5 bases). CDR3 length: 12 residues. The ends were cut back, 8 bases at V and 5 bases at J, with 9 bases in the middle. Germline assignment: CDR1 KGHSH and CDR2 LQKENI. CDR3 sequence (DNA): TGTGCCAGCGGGAGAGGAACCGGGGAGCTGTTTTTT. Translated, it gives CASGRGTGELFF.

The rearrangement joins TRBV19 to TRBJ2-7; 10 bases line up with TRBD2. This CDR3 region has 16 residues. V lost 3 bases and J lost 3; bases outside the gene matches: 8. Germline V gene lookup returns CDR1 LNHDA and CDR2 SQIVND (reference sequence). Here the CDR3 reads CASSMRSGRAFYEQYF. As DNA, the CDR3 is TGTGCCAGTAGTATGAGGAGCGGGAGGGCCTTCTACGAGCAGTACTTC.

This clonotype was counted many times. The genes are TRBV18 and TRBJ2-3; D is perhaps TRBD2 (6 bases). This CDR3 comprises 16 residues. The germline V and J ends were trimmed by 0 bases and 0 bases, with 10 bases remaining between them. The germline CDR1 and CDR2 sequences are KGHSH and LQKENI. The CDR3 DNA reads as TGTGCCAGCTCACCACCGTCCGGGAGCAGCACAGATACGCAGTATTTT. Encoded protein: CASSPPSGSSTDTQYF.

There are many counts of this clonotype. The rearrangement links TRBV2 to TRBJ2-2; possible D gene TRBD1, 5 bases. CDR3 size: 14 residues. Germline-derived CDR1 and CDR2 are SNHLY and FYNNEI. Trimming removed 7 bases from V and 0 bases from J, with 9 bases in between. In nucleotides, the CDR3 is TGTGCCAGCAAACAGGCCCCGAACACCGGGGAGCTGTTTTTT. The encoded protein is CASKQAPNTGELFF.

The chain joins TRBV5-1 to TRBJ1-2; D is perhaps TRBD1 (5 bases). Germline values: CDR1 SGHRS, CDR2 YFSETQ. The V end was cut by 0 bases, the J end by 8 bases, with 14 bases between. This CDR3 has 14 residues. The CDR3 DNA reads as TGCGCCAGCAGCTTGGACGGGGACCGAGGGGGCTACACCTTC. It encodes CASSLDGDRGGYTF.

This clonotype was seen just once. A much larger clone is a single base away; this may be a read error. The gene calls are TRBV12-3 or TRBV12-4 and TRBJ1-4, with 9 bases lining up with TRBD1. This CDR3 has 16 residues. The CDR3 sequence: CVSRIDRGETNEKLFF. CDR3 in DNA: TGTGTCAGCAGGATCGACAGGGGGGAGACTAATGAAAAACTGTTTTTT.

This clonotype was observed many times. This rearrangement joins TRBV5-1 to TRBJ2-7; D is perhaps TRBD2 (6 bases). The CDR3 has 16 residues. Trimming took 3 bases from V and 0 from J, leaving 16 bases between them. Per the germline V gene, CDR1 is SGHRS and CDR2 is YFSETQ. CDR3 loop: CASSSPRDSNSYEQYF. CDR3 coding DNA: TGCGCCAGCAGCTCGCCGCGGGACTCTAACTCCTACGAGCAGTACTTC.

This chain links TRBV7-3 with TRBJ2-6, with 10 bases that match TRBD1. Looked up from germline, CDR1 is SGHTA and CDR2 is FQGTGA. The CDR3 has 18 residues. Trimming at V came to 5 bases and at J to 0 bases, leaving 7 bases not matched to a gene. The CDR3 DNA reads TGTGCCAGCAGCCCGGGACAGGGGCCTCCCTCTGGGGCCAACGTCCTGACTTTC. Residues: CASSPGQGPPSGANVLTF. Full variable domain (rest looked up from reference TRBV7-3 and TRBJ2-6): GAGVSQTPSNKVTEKGKYVELRCDPISGHTALYWYRQSLGQGPEFLIYFQGTGAADDSGLPNDRFFAVRPEGSVSTLKIQRTERGDSAVYLCASSPGQGPPSGANVLTFGAGSRLTVL.

This clonotype was counted many times. One base away lies a much larger clone, so this may be a sequencing read error. The chain has TRBV28 and TRBJ2-7; D possibly corresponds to TRBD1 (6 bases). Germline CDR1 is MDHEN and CDR2 is SYDVKM. CDR3 length: 15 residues. V was shortened by 7 bases and J by 4 bases, with 20 bases between the two germline ends. The CDR3 protein is CASILSGTPLYEQYF. As DNA, the CDR3 is TGTGCCAGCATTCTCTCCGGGACACCCCTTTACGAGCAGTACTTC.

V usage is TRBV9 and J usage is TRBJ1-1, with D maybe TRBD1 (5 bases). The V gene's germline CDR1 is SGDLS and CDR2 YYNGEE. V lost 3 bases, J lost 7 bases, and 19 bases lay in between. This CDR3 has 15 amino acids. The CDR3 nucleotides read TGTGCCAGCAGCGCCGACCCGGGAGGGGCGCTTGAAGCTTTCTTT. Its protein product is CASSADPGGALEAFF.

This chain uses TRBV6-1 with TRBJ2-3, with 8 positions matching TRBD2. Germline CDR1 is MNHNS and CDR2 is SASEGT. The junction had 11 bases not matched to a gene; V was cut back by 6 bases and J by 6 bases. This CDR3 spans 15 amino acids. Written as DNA, the CDR3 is TGTGCCAGCAGACGGACTAGCCGAATCCCGGATACGCAGTATTTT. Its translation: CASRRTSRIPDTQYF.

In this sample, this clonotype turned up many times. V gene TRBV5-1 combines with J gene TRBJ2-1, with 12 bases lining up with TRBD2. In germline, CDR1 is SGHRS, CDR2 YFSETQ. The CDR3 runs to 14 residues. Trimming took 0 bases from V and 12 from J; bases not matched to a gene: 4. CDR3 protein: CASSLETSGSAQFF. CDR3 nucleotide sequence: TGCGCCAGCAGCTTGGAGACTAGCGGGAGTGCGCAGTTCTTC.

This clonotype was detected ten times or more. The chain joins TRBV12-3 or TRBV12-4 to TRBJ1-3; D not certain. The CDR3 is 13 residues long. Trimming pared 3 bases from V and 3 bases from J, leaving 6 bases between. CDR3 loop: CASSLGGGNTIYF. The DNA of the CDR3 is TGTGCCAGCAGTTTGGGCGGTGGAAACACCATATATTTT.

This clonotype was observed many times. The chain recombines TRBV4-1 with TRBJ2-7; 12 positions agree with TRBD2. The CDR3 has 17 amino acids. Trimming at V came to 2 bases and at J to 6 bases, leaving 11 bases not matched to a gene. The V gene's germline CDR1 is MGHRA and CDR2 YSYEKL. The CDR3 nucleotides are TGCGCCAGCAGCCAACCGTCTAGCGGGAGGGTCCGGCGCGAGCAGTACTTC. As protein: CASSQPSSGRVRREQYF.

This clonotype was detected ten times or more. The chain recombines TRBV7-3 with TRBJ2-3, with D uncertain. The CDR3 is made up of 17 amino acids. V lost 1 base to trimming and J lost 7 bases, with 21 bases between them. Germline loops: CDR1 SGHTA, CDR2 FQGTGA. CDR3 sequence: CASSLSPVGGGVYTQYF. The CDR3 nucleotides are TGTGCCAGCAGCTTAAGCCCAGTTGGCGGTGGGGTTTATACGCAGTATTTT.

This clonotype was seen a few times. The V and J genes are TRBV18 and TRBJ1-1, with D unclear. The CDR3 is 12 amino acids. Trimming removed 5 bases from V and 7 bases from J, with 11 bases in between. Germline V gene lookup returns CDR1 KGHSH and CDR2 LQKENI. The CDR3 here is CASSFPGNEAFF. CDR3 DNA sequence: TGTGCCAGCTCATTTCCGGGAAATGAAGCTTTCTTT.

CDR3: CASSPPREGGYTF. DNA of the CDR3: TGTGCCAGCAGTCCCCCCCGGGAGGGTGGCTACACCTTC. The rearrangement links TRBV28 to TRBJ1-2; D is ambiguous. The CDR3 loop spans 13 amino acids. The germline V gene has CDR1 MDHEN and CDR2 SYDVKM. The V gene lost 5 bases and the J gene lost 7 bases, with 14 bases spanning the gap.

The CDR3 reads CASSFPNQGGGYTF. The DNA for the CDR3 is TGTGCCAGCAGCTTCCCGAACCAGGGGGGAGGCTACACCTTC. The V and J genes are TRBV11-2 and TRBJ1-2; 7 bases align to TRBD1. Germline-derived CDR1 and CDR2 are SGHAT and FQNNGV. This CDR3 has 14 amino acids. The ends lost 3 bases at V and 8 bases at J; junction bases unmatched: 9.

The chain employs TRBV29-1 and TRBJ1-1; D is possibly TRBD1 (6 bases). The CDR3 is made up of 16 amino acids. Trimming removed 6 bases at V and 0 bases at J, with 20 bases between. Germline V gene lookup returns CDR1 SQVTM and CDR2 ANQGSEA. DNA of the CDR3: TGCAGCGTGGACGTCACAGGGACATTCTTGAACACTGAAGCTTTCTTT. Its translation is CSVDVTGTFLNTEAFF. Filled out from reference TRBV29-1 and TRBJ1-1, the complete variable domain reads SAVISQKPSRDICQRGTSLTIQCQVDSQVTMMFWYRQQPGQSLTLIATANQGSEATYESGFVIDKFPISRPNLTFSTLTVSNMSPEDSSIYLCSVDVTGTFLNTEAFFGQGTRLTVV.